The sequence of this T cell receptor (beta chain) was determined in a study of blood T cell repertoires in COVID-19 (dated by TCRdb to about 2020). Describing the broader study: Collaborator samples came from the United States, Italy and Spain and covered acute and convalescent phases of COVID-19. The material from the prospective study consisted of cDNA or gDNA derived from T cells, B-cell-depleted T cells, or PBMCs. Deeply sampled blood TCRbeta repertoires from subjects exposed to, actively infected with, or recovered from COVID-19 were included in the dataset. The repertoires were released in a freely available public database meant as a resource for research on the immune response to SARS-CoV-2. The samples were drawn from the first 160 participants of the ongoing ImmuneRACE study and from 1,200 or so subjects provided by 6 global collaborators. Nearly every sample came with metadata listing a de-identified subject ID, COVID-19 status, age in years and sex. Where available, HLA class I and class II types were obtained from metadata supplied by the sample provider rather than from assay-based typing.

Notes on this clone: Its antigen target is currently unknown. No clone much larger than this one lies a single base away; base qualities are absent.

What the study reported, not specific to this receptor: Clinical and demographic metadata were provided uncurated, with the amount varying by source and participant.

The germline V gene encodes CDR1 SNHLY and CDR2 FYNNEI. Inclusive of the bounding cysteine and phenylalanine, the CDR3 is 16 residues long. Only CDR3 DNA is held: 48 bases, read in frame from base 1. V is cut back by 5 bases and J by 0 bases, with 9 bases in the junction unmatched. The collaborating institutions used their own protocols to collect whole blood in K2EDTA tubes. Collaborator samples were shipped for TCRbeta analysis as frozen whole blood, isolated PBMCs, or DNA extracted from either sample type. The immunoSEQ Assay, a bias-controlled multiplex PCR, was used to amplify TCRbeta CDR3 regions from genomic DNA. Per the authors' processing: Nucleated cell counts per sample were estimated from amplification of reference gene primers within the assay. To quantify the absolute abundance of each unique TCRbeta CDR3 rearrangement, sequence reads were collapsed and filtered. For each sample, productive Simpson clonality was calculated by taking the square root of Simpson's diversity index across productive rearrangements. The table was pulled from immuneACCESS by TCRdb, which kept in-frame rearrangements only. Such tables lose some clones; where checked, under half of the loss comes from unresolved V genes, and the rest has no known cause. The V and J calls and clone size are taken from that table; D and trimming were inferred from the DNA. This sample gives 110,000 to 150,000 clones in total; roughly three quarters of them show up just once. The ten largest make up under 10% of the sample.

This clonotype was sampled from a man in his fifties with active or convalescent COVID-19. The chain is assembled from TRBV2 and TRBJ2-5, with 7 junctional bases fitting TRBD1. Sequenced sample: peripheral blood. The bases are TGTGCCAGCAGTACCGGACAGGCGGGTTACCAAGAGACCCAGTACTTC. This encodes CASSTGQAGYQETQYF.